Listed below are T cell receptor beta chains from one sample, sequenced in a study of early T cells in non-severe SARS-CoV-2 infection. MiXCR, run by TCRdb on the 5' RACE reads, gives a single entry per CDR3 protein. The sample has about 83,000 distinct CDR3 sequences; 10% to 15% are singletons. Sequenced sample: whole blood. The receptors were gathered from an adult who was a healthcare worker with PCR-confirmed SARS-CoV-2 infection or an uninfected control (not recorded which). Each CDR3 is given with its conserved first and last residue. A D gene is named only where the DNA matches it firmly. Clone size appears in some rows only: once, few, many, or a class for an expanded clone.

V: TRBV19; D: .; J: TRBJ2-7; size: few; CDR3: CASSIAEGNYEQYF; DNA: TGTGCCAGTAGTATCGCCGAGGGGAACTACGAGCAGTACTTC
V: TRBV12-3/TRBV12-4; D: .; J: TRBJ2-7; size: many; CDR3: CASSEGAYEQYF; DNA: TGTGCCAGCAGTGAGGGCGCCTACGAGCAGTACTTC
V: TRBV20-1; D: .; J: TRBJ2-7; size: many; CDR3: CSARGQNSYEQYF; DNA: TGCAGTGCTAGAGGGCAGAACTCCTACGAGCAGTACTTC
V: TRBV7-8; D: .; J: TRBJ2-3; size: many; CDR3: CASSLETLQYF; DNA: TGTGCCAGCAGCTTAGAGACTTTACAGTATTTT
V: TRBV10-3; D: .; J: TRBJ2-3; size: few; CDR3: CAILPAGSGFVPRPTDTQYF; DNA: TGTGCCATCCTACCCGCCGGGTCAGGGTTCGTACCGAGGCCGACAGATACGCAGTATTTT
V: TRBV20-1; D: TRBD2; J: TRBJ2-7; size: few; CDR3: CSASRAGGSYEQYF; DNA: TGCAGTGCTAGCCGAGCGGGGGGCTCCTACGAGCAGTACTTC
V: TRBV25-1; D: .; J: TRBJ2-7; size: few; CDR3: CASTRGTAYEQYF; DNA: TGTGCCAGCACACGCGGGACAGCCTACGAGCAGTACTTC
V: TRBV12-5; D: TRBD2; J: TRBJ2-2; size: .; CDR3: CASGLLPIPEREISTGELFF; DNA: TGTGCTAGTGGTTTGTTGCCCATACCAGAGCGGGAGATCAGCACCGGGGAGCTGTTTTTT
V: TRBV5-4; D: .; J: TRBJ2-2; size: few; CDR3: CASSPDRMNTGELFF; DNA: TGTGCCAGCAGCCCAGACAGGATGAACACCGGGGAGCTGTTTTTT
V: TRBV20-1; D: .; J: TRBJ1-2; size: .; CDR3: CSARVRTDYGYTF; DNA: TGCAGTGCTAGAGTACGAACGGACTATGGCTACACCTTC
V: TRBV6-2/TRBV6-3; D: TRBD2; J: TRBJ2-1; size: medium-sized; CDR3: CASSRTSDPYNEQFF; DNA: TGTGCCAGCAGCCGTACTAGCGACCCCTACAATGAGCAGTTCTTC
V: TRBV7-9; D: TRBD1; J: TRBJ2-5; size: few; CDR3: CASSLGDYRGRETQYF; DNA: TGTGCCAGCAGCTTAGGGGACTACAGGGGGCGAGAGACCCAGTACTTC
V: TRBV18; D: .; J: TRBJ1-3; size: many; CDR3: CASSHVRSSGNTIYF; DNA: TGTGCCAGCTCACACGTCAGGAGCTCTGGAAACACCATATATTTT